Described below is a single TCR beta chain sequence and its context. The sample originates from a study of blood T cell repertoires in COVID-19. Across the study: The analysed material was cDNA or gDNA that came from T cells, B-cell-depleted T cells, or PBMCs.

Germline V gene data show CDR1 as SGHRS and CDR2 as YFSETQ. The V and J ends lost 4 bases and 8 bases, in that order; junction bases with no gene match: 3. CDR3 length: 12 amino acids. The data were produced by immunoSEQ multiplex PCR, yet TCRdb's version contains in-frame clones alone and is incomplete. The sample shows some 160,000 clones, around 75% of them seen only once. This sequence joins TRBV5-1 and TRBJ2-1, with 7 positions matching TRBD2. The material sequenced was peripheral blood. The receptor was isolated from a woman aged 80 or older with acute or convalescent COVID-19. The DNA of the CDR3 is TGCGCCAGCAGCAAGACTAGCCATGAGCAGTTCTTC. Translation: CASSKTSHEQFF.